Following are 26 T cell receptor beta chains from one sample sequenced in a study of regulatory T cells in long-lasting Graves disease. Sequencing libraries for TCR beta were prepared with iRepertoire HTBI primers and Arm-PCR of CDR3 regions. TCRdb re-called the multiplex PCR reads through MiXCR, storing one row per CDR3 protein. This table has 500,000 or so distinct CDR3 sequences, more than 15% appearing once. Time point meaning: newly diagnosed GD, antithyroid drugs for less than 3 months. RNA extracted from PBMCs served as the sequencing template. Separately, the same data were catalogued under a study of T cells in Graves' hyperthyroidism and ophthalmopathy.

The specimen comprised peripheral blood mononuclear cells (PBMCs), sampled at new diagnosis, from a patient treated with antithyroid drugs. These receptors came from a woman aged 35-65 years with Graves disease.

This clonotype showed up many times. This sequence joins TRBV7-6 and TRBJ2-3, with TRBD2 identical over 9 bases. This CDR3 contains 15 residues. With 2 bases clipped from V and 2 bases from J, the junction kept 2 bases outside the gene matches. The germline V gene has CDR1 SGHVS and CDR2 FNYEAQ. CDR3 sequence reads: CASSLLAGITDTQYF. DNA for the CDR3: TGTGCCAGCAGCTTACTAGCGGGGATCACAGATACGCAGTATTTT.

The V gene is TRBV30, the J gene TRBJ1-5, with D tentatively TRBD1 (6 bases). This CDR3 has 13 amino acids. CDR1 and CDR2 from the germline V gene are GTSNPN and SVGIG (reference sequence). V dropped 3 bases and J dropped 9 bases, with 15 bases sitting between them. Here the CDR3 DNA reads TGTGCCTGGAGCCGGGGGGGGCGGGGGCCCCAGCATTTT. This sequence encodes CAWSRGGRGPQHF.

This clonotype occurred many times. The gene calls are TRBV12-3 or TRBV12-4 and TRBJ1-2, with 10 nucleotides matching TRBD1. The CDR3 sequence is 17 residues long. Trimming removed 7 bases from V and 5 bases from J; junction bases left unmatched: 16. The CDR3 coding sequence is TGTGCCAGCACCTTAAGGGGAGGACAGGGGGGACTGTATGGCTACACCTTC. Its protein product is CASTLRGGQGGLYGYTF.

This clonotype has at least ten counts. V and J are TRBV19 and TRBJ1-1; D unclear. Germline loops: CDR1 LNHDA, CDR2 SQIVND (reference sequence). The CDR3 contains 15 residues. The ends were cut back, 3 bases at V and 1 base at J, with 12 bases in the middle. DNA of the CDR3: TGTGCCAGTAGTATTGTTTGGGCCACGAACACTGAAGCTTTCTTT. Protein product: CASSIVWATNTEAFF.

This clonotype has a handful of counts. The chain employs TRBV7-9 and TRBJ1-6; a possible D gene is TRBD1 (5 bases). This CDR3 is 15 amino acids long. The ends were cut back, 5 bases at V and 7 bases at J, with 15 bases in the middle. CDR1 and CDR2 (germline): SEHNR, FQNEAQ (reference sequence). The CDR3 loop is CASSRLGGMNSPLHF. The CDR3 nucleotides are TGTGCCAGCAGCCGTTTGGGGGGTATGAATTCACCCCTCCACTTT.

This clonotype has more than one count but fewer than ten. V and J are TRBV10-3 and TRBJ1-2, with D unresolved. CDR1 is ENHRY and CDR2 is SYGVKD in the germline V gene. The V end lost 0 bases, the J end lost 4 bases, and 9 bases lay between the germline ends. CDR3 size: 14 residues. For the CDR3, the DNA is TGTGCCATCAGTGAGTCCCAGTCGGGCTATGGCTACACCTTC. Translation gives CAISESQSGYGYTF.

This clonotype showed up just a few times. The CDR3 DNA is TGTGCCAGCAGCACGACAGGGAATCGAATAGTGGGGGAGCTGTTTTTT. It is translated as CASSTTGNRIVGELFF. V and J are TRBV5-4 and TRBJ2-2, with 7 nucleotides matching TRBD1. Germline CDR1 reads SGHNT; CDR2 reads YYREEE (reference sequence). V lost 4 bases and J lost 8; bases outside the gene matches: 14. This CDR3 spans 16 amino acids.

V usage is TRBV10-2 and J usage is TRBJ1-4, with a tentative D call TRBD1 (5 bases). V dropped 9 bases and J dropped 10 bases, with 21 bases sitting between them. Per the germline V gene, CDR1 is WSHSY and CDR2 is SAAADI. The length of the CDR3 is 14 residues. The CDR3 coding sequence is TGCGCCAGTGGGATGGGGCCTATACCCCCAAAACTGTTTTTT. Its translation: CASGMGPIPPKLFF.

The CDR3 coding sequence is TGTGCCAGCAGCGTAGTAGCGGGGGGGCGTAAAAATGAGCAGTTCTTC. Protein sequence: CASSVVAGGRKNEQFF. The V and J genes are TRBV9 and TRBJ2-1; TRBD2 agrees at 11 bases. Losses at the gene ends were 0 bases for V and 7 bases for J; bases not matched to a gene: 6. Germline V CDR1 and CDR2: SGDLS, YYNGEE. The CDR3 has 16 amino acids.

This clonotype appeared a few times. The V call is TRBV20-1, the J call TRBJ2-3, with 13 bases identical to TRBD2. CDR3 length equals 17 residues. Per germline, CDR1 DFQATT and CDR2 SNEGSKA (reference sequence). After removal of 6 bases from V and 4 bases from J, the junction contained 13 bases not matched to a gene. CDR3 in DNA: TGCAGTGCGCCGCCTCCCCGACTAGCGGGGGGCTCAGATACGCAGTATTTT. This sequence encodes CSAPPPRLAGGSDTQYF.

The chain joins TRBV12-3 or TRBV12-4 to TRBJ1-2; D not resolved. V lost 3 bases, J lost 2 bases, and 4 bases lay in between. The CDR3 consists of 12 residues. DNA for the CDR3: TGTGCCAGCAGTTTTAGGAACTATGGCTACACCTTC. Amino acids: CASSFRNYGYTF.

This clonotype was recorded at least ten times. The CDR3 DNA reads as TGTGCCAGCAGCGACTTAGCGGGGGGAAAAATGAATGAGCAGTTCTTC. Its protein product is CASSDLAGGKMNEQFF. The chain carries TRBV11-2 and TRBJ2-1; 10 bases map to TRBD2. Germline values: CDR1 SGHAT, CDR2 FQNNGV. The V segment lost 5 bases and the J segment 7 bases; nucleotides outside the gene matches: 11. The CDR3 totals 16 residues.

The V call is TRBV24-1, the J call TRBJ2-5; the D gene is possibly TRBD2 (5 bases). The ends were cut back, 4 bases at V and 5 bases at J, with 10 bases in the middle. CDR1 and CDR2 (germline): KGHDR, SFDVKD. This CDR3 contains 13 residues. CDR3 DNA: TGTGCCACCAGTGACAGCGGCCCGGAGACCCAGTACTTC. This translates into CATSDSGPETQYF.

This clonotype has a count of ten or more. The V call is TRBV18, the J call TRBJ1-1; D gene unclear. This CDR3 contains 14 residues. CDR1 and CDR2 from the germline V gene are KGHSH and LQKENI. The V gene lost 6 bases and the J gene lost 3 bases, with 14 bases spanning the gap. The CDR3 DNA reads as TGTGCCAGCTCGCTGGACGTTGCGGACACTGAAGCTTTCTTT. Its protein is CASSLDVADTEAFF.

Remarks on this clonotype: A far larger clone is one base from this, pointing to a likely read error. It is likely a read error, because the conserved phenylalanine at the end of the CDR3 is missing. The rearrangement uses TRBV9 and TRBJ1-1; 11 bases are a match to TRBD1. V shed 5 bases and J 4 bases; nucleotides not matched to a gene: 4. This CDR3 has 14 residues. CDR1 is SGDLS, CDR2 YYNGEE, per germline. CDR3: CASSPGTGGTEAFI. Here the CDR3 DNA reads TGTGCCAGCAGTCCCGGGACAGGGGGCACTGAAGCTTTCATT.

Ten or more counts support this clonotype. The CDR3 reads CASSRGSQGTNQPQHF. In nucleotides, the CDR3 is TGTGCCAGCAGCCGTGGGTCACAGGGCACGAATCAGCCCCAGCATTTT. This sequence joins TRBV7-9 and TRBJ1-5; D is possibly TRBD1 (6 bases). V was clipped by 5 bases and J by 4 bases, with 18 bases between them. Germline values: CDR1 SEHNR, CDR2 FQNEAQ (reference sequence). The CDR3 contains 16 residues.

This clonotype showed up just a few times. The V and J genes are TRBV20-1 and TRBJ2-7, with D perhaps matching TRBD1 (5 bases). V was clipped by 6 bases and J by 2 bases, with 14 bases between them. The V gene's germline CDR1 is DFQATT and CDR2 SNEGSKA (reference sequence). The length of the CDR3 is 13 residues. Here the CDR3 DNA reads TGCAGTGCCGAGGACACCCCAGCCTACGAGCAGTACTTC. Its protein is CSAEDTPAYEQYF.

The sample holds many counts of this clonotype. This sequence joins TRBV2 and TRBJ2-5, with 8 bases lining up with TRBD2. This CDR3 comprises 15 residues. Looked up from germline, CDR1 is SNHLY and CDR2 is FYNNEI. J lost 0 bases, V lost 10 bases, and 10 bases had no gene match. CDR3: CATTGPGGYQETQYF. The CDR3, as DNA: TGTGCCACCACCGGGCCGGGGGGGTACCAAGAGACCCAGTACTTC.

Regarding this clonotype: One junction end disagrees with the germline gene, perhaps due to a read error. The gene calls are TRBV4-1 and TRBJ1-5; tentatively, D is TRBD1 (6 bases). CDR3 size: 18 residues. Germline CDR1 MGHRA, CDR2 YSYEKL. Here the CDR3 reads CAGSHTTGTPYSNQPQHF. CDR3 sequence (DNA): TGCGCCGGCAGCCATACTACCGGGACACCTTATAGCAATCAGCCCCAGCATTTT.

This clonotype appeared many times. V is TRBV9 and J is TRBJ2-3; no reliable D call. Germline CDR1 and CDR2: SGDLS and YYNGEE. The germline V and J ends were trimmed by 0 bases and 4 bases, with 3 bases remaining between them. The CDR3 spans 12 residues. The CDR3 nucleotides are TGTGCCAGCAGCGTAGAGGCAGATACGCAGTATTTT. Its translation is CASSVEADTQYF.

The chain couples TRBV12-3 or TRBV12-4 to TRBJ2-2; 11 bases agree with TRBD2. The J segment lost 9 bases and the V segment lost 5 bases, leaving 11 bases of the junction unmatched. The CDR3 loop spans 16 amino acids. CDR3 DNA: TGTGCCAGCAGTCCCCGAATTAGCGGGGGGGCCCGGGAGCTGTTTTTT. Its translation is CASSPRISGGARELFF.

In this sample, this clonotype turned up many times. V and J are TRBV3-1 and TRBJ1-5, with D unresolved. Germline loops: CDR1 LGHDT, CDR2 YNNKEL (reference sequence). With 1 base removed from V and 0 bases from J, the gap between germline ends came to 13 bases. This CDR3 is 17 amino acids long. CDR3 sequence reads: CASSQGPGLHSNQPQHF. CDR3 nucleotides: TGTGCCAGCAGCCAAGGGCCCGGGCTTCATAGCAATCAGCCCCAGCATTTT.

This clonotype was detected many times. V is TRBV29-1 and J is TRBJ2-7; D is tentatively TRBD1 or TRBD2 (5 bases each). The CDR3 is made up of 13 amino acids. Germline loops: CDR1 SQVTM, CDR2 ANQGSEA. V was shortened by 8 bases and J by 6 bases, with 20 bases between the two germline ends. The CDR3 region is CSYVKGTPPEQYF. The CDR3 region has the DNA TGCAGCTACGTGAAGGGGACCCCCCCCGAGCAGTACTTC.

This clonotype was counted between two and nine times. J is TRBJ1-2 and V is TRBV6-1, with a tentative D call TRBD1 (5 bases). V was shortened by 6 bases and J by 3 bases, with 14 bases between the two germline ends. The CDR3 has 14 residues. Germline lookup yields CDR1 MNHNS and CDR2 SASEGT. The CDR3 DNA is TGTGCCAGCAGACCGGGGGGGGGGGACTATGGCTACACCTTC. It codes for CASRPGGGDYGYTF.

In this sample, this clonotype turned up many times. The gene calls are TRBV12-3 or TRBV12-4 and TRBJ1-5, with D tentatively TRBD1 (6 bases). Trimming took off 5 bases at V and 1 base at J, with 12 bases between the two ends. The CDR3 runs 15 residues. CDR3 sequence: CASSKDRASNQPQHF. In DNA form, the CDR3 reads TGTGCCAGCAGTAAGGACAGAGCCAGCAATCAGCCCCAGCATTTT.

In this sample, this clonotype turned up many times. This rearrangement joins TRBV11-3 to TRBJ2-5, with D maybe TRBD2 (5 bases). The V gene lost 3 bases and the J gene lost 4 bases, with 9 bases spanning the gap. The germline CDR1 and CDR2 sequences are SGHNT and YENEEA. The CDR3 has 13 amino acids. The CDR3 loop is CASSFSGIETQYF. The CDR3 DNA reads as TGTGCCAGCAGCTTTTCGGGGATAGAGACCCAGTACTTC.